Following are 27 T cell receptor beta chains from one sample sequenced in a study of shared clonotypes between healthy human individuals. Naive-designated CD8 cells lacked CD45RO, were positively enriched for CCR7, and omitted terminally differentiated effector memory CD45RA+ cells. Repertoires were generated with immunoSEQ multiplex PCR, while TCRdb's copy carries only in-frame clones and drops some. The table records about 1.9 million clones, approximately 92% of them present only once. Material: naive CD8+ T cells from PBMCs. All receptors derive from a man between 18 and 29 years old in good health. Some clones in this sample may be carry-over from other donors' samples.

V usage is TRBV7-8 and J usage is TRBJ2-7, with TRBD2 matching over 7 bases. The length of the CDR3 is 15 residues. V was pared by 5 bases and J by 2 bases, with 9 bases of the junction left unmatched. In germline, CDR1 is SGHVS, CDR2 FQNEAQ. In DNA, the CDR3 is TGTGCCAGCAGCACTGCTAGCGGTTCGACCTACGAGCAGTACTTC. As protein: CASSTASGSTYEQYF. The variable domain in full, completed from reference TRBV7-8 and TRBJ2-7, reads GAGVSQSPRYKVAKRGQDVALRCDPISGHVSLFWYQQALGQGPEFLTYFQNEAQLDKSGLPSDRFFAERPEGSVSTLKIQRTQQEDSAVYLCASSTASGSTYEQYFGPGTRLTVT.

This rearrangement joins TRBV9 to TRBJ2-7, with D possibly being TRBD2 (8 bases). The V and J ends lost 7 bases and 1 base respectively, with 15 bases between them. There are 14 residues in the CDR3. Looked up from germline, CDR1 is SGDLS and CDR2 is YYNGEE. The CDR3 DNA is TGTGCCAGCGCGGGGGGACAGCAATCCTACGAGCAGTACTTC. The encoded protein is CASAGGQQSYEQYF. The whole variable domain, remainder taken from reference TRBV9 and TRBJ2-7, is DSGVTQTPKHLITATGQRVTLRCSPRSGDLSVYWYQQSLDQGLQFLIQYYNGEERAKGNILERFSAQQFPDLHSELNLSSLELGDSALYFCASAGGQQSYEQYFGPGTRLTVT.

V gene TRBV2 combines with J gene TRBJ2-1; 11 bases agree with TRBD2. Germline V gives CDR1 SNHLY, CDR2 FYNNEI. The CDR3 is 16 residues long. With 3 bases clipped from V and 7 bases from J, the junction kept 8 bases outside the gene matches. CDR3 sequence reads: CASSEALAGESNEQFF. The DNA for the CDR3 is TGTGCCAGCAGTGAGGCACTAGCGGGAGAATCAAATGAGCAGTTCTTC. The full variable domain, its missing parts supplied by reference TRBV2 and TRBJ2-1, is EPEVTQTPSHQVTQMGQEVILRCVPISNHLYFYWYRQILGQKVEFLVSFYNNEISEKSEIFDDQFSVERPDGSNFTLKIRSTKLEDSAMYFCASSEALAGESNEQFFGPGTRLTVL.

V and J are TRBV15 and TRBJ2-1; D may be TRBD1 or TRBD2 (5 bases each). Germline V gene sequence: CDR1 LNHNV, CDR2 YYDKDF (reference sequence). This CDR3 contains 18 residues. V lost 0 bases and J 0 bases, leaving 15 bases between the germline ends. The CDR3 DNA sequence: TGTGCCACCAGCAGAGATGCGGGTGGGGGAATCTCCTACAATGAGCAGTTCTTC. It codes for CATSRDAGGGISYNEQFF.

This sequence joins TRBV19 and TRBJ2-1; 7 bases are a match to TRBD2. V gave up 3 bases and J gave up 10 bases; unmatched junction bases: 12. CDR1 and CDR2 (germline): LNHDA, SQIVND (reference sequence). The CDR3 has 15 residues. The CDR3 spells CASSILASGINEQFF. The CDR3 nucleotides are TGTGCCAGTAGTATCCTGGCTAGCGGAATCAACGAGCAGTTCTTC.

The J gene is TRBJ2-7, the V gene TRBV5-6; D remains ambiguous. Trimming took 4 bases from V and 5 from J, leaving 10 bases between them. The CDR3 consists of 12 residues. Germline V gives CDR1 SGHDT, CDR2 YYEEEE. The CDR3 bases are TGTGCCAGCAGCGGCGCCACCCACGAGCAGTACTTC. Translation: CASSGATHEQYF.

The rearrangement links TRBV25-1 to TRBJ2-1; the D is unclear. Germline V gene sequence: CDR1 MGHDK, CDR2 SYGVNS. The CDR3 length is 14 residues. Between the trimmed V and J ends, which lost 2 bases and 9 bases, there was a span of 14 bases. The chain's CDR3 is CASSEIREMAEQFF. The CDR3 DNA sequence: TGTGCCAGCAGTGAAATTAGGGAAATGGCTGAGCAGTTCTTC. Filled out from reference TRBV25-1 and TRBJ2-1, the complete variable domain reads EADIYQTPRYLVIGTGKKITLECSQTMGHDKMYWYQQDPGMELHLIHYSYGVNSTEKGDLSSESTVSRIRTEHFPLTLESARPSHTSQYLCASSEIREMAEQFFGPGTRLTVL.

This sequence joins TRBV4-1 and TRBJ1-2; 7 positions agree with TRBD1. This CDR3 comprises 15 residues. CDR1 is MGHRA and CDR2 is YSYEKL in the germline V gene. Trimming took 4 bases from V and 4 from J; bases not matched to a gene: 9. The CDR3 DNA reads TGCGCCAGCAGCCCCCAGGCAGGGGGAAGCTATGGCTACACCTTC. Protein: CASSPQAGGSYGYTF.

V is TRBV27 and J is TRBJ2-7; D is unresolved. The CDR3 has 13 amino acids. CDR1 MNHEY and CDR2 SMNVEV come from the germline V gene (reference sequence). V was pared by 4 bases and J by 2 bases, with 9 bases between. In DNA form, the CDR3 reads TGTGCCAGCAGTTCTTGGGAAACCTACGAGCAGTACTTC. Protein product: CASSSWETYEQYF.

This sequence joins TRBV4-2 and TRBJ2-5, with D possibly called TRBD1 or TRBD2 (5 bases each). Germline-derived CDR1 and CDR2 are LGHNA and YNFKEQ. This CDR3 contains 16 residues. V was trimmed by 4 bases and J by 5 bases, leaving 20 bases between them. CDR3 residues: CASSPLPTAVWETQYF. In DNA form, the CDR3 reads TGTGCCAGCAGCCCGCTACCGACAGCGGTCTGGGAGACCCAGTACTTC.

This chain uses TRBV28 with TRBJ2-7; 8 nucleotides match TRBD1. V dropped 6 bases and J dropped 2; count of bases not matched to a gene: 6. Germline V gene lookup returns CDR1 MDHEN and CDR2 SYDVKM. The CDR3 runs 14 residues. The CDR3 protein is CASRADRATYEQYF. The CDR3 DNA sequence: TGTGCCAGCAGGGCGGACAGGGCAACCTACGAGCAGTACTTC.

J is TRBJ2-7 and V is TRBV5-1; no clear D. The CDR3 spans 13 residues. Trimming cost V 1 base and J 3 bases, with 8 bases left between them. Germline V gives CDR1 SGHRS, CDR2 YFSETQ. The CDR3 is CASSLNSNYEQYF. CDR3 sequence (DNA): TGCGCCAGCAGCTTGAACAGTAACTACGAGCAGTACTTC. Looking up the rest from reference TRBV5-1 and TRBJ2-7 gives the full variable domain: KAGVTQTPRYLIKTRGQQVTLSCSPISGHRSVSWYQQTPGQGLQFLFEYFSETQRNKGNFPGRFSGRQFSNSRSEMNVSTLELGDSALYLCASSLNSNYEQYFGPGTRLTVT.

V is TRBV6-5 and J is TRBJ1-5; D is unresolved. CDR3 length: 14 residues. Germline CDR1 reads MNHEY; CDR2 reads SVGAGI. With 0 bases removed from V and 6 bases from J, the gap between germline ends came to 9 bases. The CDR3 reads CASSYSTWGQPQHF. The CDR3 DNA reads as TGTGCCAGCAGTTACTCGACCTGGGGTCAGCCCCAGCATTTT.

CDR3 residues: CASRSRQDPSGNTIYF. CDR3 in DNA: TGTGCCAGCAGGTCGAGACAGGACCCCTCTGGAAACACCATATATTTT. This chain links TRBV7-2 with TRBJ1-3; D may be TRBD1 (6 bases). CDR3 size: 16 residues. CDR1 and CDR2 from the germline V gene are SGHTA and FQGNSA. Trimming pared 6 bases from V and 0 bases from J, leaving 15 bases between. Full variable domain (remainder filled in from reference TRBV7-2 and TRBJ1-3): GAGVSQSPSNKVTEKGKDVELRCDPISGHTALYWYRQSLGQGLEFLIYFQGNSAPDKSGLPSDRFSAERTGGSVSTLTIQRTQQEDSAVYLCASRSRQDPSGNTIYFGEGSWLTVV.

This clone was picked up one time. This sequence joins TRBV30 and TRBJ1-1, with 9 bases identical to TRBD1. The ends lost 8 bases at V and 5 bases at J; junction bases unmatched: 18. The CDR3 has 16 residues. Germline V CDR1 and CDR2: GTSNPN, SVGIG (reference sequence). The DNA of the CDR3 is TGTGCCGTTACCGGGATCACACAGGGGGCAGAGACTGAAGCTTTCTTT. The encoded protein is CAVTGITQGAETEAFF.

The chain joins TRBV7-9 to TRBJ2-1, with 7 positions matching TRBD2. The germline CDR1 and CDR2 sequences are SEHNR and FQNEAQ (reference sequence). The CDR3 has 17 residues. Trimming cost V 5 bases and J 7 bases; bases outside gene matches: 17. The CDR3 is CASSGRDYQSSRNEQFF. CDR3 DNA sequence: TGTGCCAGCAGCGGCCGGGACTACCAATCCTCGAGGAATGAGCAGTTCTTC.

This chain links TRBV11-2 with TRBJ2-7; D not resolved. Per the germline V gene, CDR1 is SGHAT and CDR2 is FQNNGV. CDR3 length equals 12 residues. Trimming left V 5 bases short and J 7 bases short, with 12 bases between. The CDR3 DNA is TGTGCCAGCAGCCCAAGGGTGGGGGAGCAGTACTTC. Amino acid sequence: CASSPRVGEQYF.

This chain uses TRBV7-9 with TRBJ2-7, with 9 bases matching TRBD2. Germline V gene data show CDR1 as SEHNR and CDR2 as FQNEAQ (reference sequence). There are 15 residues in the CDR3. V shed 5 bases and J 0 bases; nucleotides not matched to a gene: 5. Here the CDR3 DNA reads TGTGCCAGCAGCAGACTAGCGGAGAGCTCCTACGAGCAGTACTTC. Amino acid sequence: CASSRLAESSYEQYF.

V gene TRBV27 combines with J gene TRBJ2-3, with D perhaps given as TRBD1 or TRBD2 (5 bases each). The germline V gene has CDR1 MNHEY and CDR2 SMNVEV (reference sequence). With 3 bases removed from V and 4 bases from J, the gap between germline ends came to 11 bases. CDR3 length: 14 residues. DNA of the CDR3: TGTGCCAGCAGTTTTGGGACGGCGCCAGATACGCAGTATTTT. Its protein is CASSFGTAPDTQYF.

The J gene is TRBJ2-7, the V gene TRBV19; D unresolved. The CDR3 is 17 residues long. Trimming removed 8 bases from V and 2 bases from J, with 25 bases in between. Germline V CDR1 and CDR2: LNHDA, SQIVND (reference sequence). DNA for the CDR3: TGTGCCAGTTCACCCAACATTGGGTTTGGCAGCGCCTACGAGCAGTACTTC. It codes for CASSPNIGFGSAYEQYF.

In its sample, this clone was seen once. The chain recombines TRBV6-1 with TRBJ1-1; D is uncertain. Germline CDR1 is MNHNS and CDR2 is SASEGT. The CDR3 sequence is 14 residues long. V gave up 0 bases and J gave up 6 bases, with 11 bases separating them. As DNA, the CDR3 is TGTGCCAGCAGTGAAGCCAAGTACCGGCCTGAAGCTTTCTTT. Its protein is CASSEAKYRPEAFF.

Written as DNA, the CDR3 is TGTGCCAGCAGTTACCCGGGACAGGGGGCCCGTAATGAGCAGTTCTTC. It codes for CASSYPGQGARNEQFF. V is TRBV6-5 and J is TRBJ2-1, with 12 nucleotides matching TRBD1. Germline V gives CDR1 MNHEY, CDR2 SVGAGI. The CDR3 loop spans 16 amino acids. With 2 bases clipped from V and 7 bases from J, the junction kept 6 bases outside the gene matches.

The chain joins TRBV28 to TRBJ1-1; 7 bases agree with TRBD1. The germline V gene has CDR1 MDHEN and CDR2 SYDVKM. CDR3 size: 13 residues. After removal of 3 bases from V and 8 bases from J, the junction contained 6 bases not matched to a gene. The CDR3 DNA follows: TGTGCCAGCAGTTTCCCAGGACAGGCGGAAGCTTTCTTT. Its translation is CASSFPGQAEAFF. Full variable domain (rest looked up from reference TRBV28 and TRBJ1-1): DVKVTQSSRYLVKRTGEKVFLECVQDMDHENMFWYRQDPGLGLRLIYFSYDVKMKEKGDIPEGYSVSREKKERFSLILESASTNQTSMYLCASSFPGQAEAFFGQGTRLTVV.

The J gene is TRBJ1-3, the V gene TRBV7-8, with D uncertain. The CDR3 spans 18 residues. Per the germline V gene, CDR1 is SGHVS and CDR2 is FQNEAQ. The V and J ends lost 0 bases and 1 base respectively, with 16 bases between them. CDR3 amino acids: CASSLARLGRGSGNTIYF. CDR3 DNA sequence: TGTGCCAGCAGCTTAGCGCGGTTAGGGAGAGGATCTGGAAACACCATATATTTT.

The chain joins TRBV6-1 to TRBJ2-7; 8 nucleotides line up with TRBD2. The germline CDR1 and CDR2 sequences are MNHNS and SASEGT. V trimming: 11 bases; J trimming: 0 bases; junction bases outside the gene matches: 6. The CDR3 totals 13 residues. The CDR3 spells CAGRGGFSYEQYF. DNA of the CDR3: TGTGCCGGACGGGGGGGCTTCTCCTACGAGCAGTACTTC.

The CDR3 bases are TGTGCCAGCAGTTCCGTGACAGGGGCCCTGTTCTCCTACGAGCAGTACTTC. Protein product: CASSSVTGALFSYEQYF. This rearrangement joins TRBV28 to TRBJ2-7; 8 bases align to TRBD1. Per the germline V gene, CDR1 is MDHEN and CDR2 is SYDVKM. There are 17 residues in the CDR3. V shed 4 bases, J shed 0 bases, and the junction held 11 bases outside the gene matches.

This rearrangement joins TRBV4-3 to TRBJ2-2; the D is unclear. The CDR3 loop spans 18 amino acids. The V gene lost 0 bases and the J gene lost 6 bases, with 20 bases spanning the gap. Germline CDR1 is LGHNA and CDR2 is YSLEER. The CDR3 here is CASSQEEFAQSPSGELFF. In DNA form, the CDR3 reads TGCGCCAGCAGCCAAGAAGAGTTCGCACAGAGCCCCTCCGGGGAGCTGTTTTTT.